This T cell receptor (beta chain) is drawn from a study of identical twins. In regard to this clonotype: Its antigen is undetermined.

The length of the CDR3 is 14 residues. Trimming took 5 bases from V and 10 from J; bases not matched to a gene: 10. Looked up from germline, CDR1 is MNHEY and CDR2 is SVGEGT. TCRdb independently ran MiXCR on the 5' RACE reads; one entry per CDR3 protein. The sample consists of around 490,000 distinct CDR3 sequences, about 13% of them appearing once. Study findings and constraints: Modelling underestimated the level of out-of-frame TCR alpha sharing observed in monozygotic twins. Excess twin sharing in beta out-of-frame sequences was weaker.

Everyone who donated was a healthy Caucasian. The sample also formed part of further work on yellow fever vaccine responses in identical twins. As reported in that work: Reportedly, the response of twins' T cells to the vaccine seemed partly convergent, partly personalized.

This chain links TRBV6-2 or TRBV6-3 with TRBJ1-2; 10 nucleotides align to TRBD1. Sequenced: CD4+ T cells sorted from blood. The receptor's source is a woman between 18 and 29 years old in good health. The chain's CDR3 is CASSRSGTGVAYTF. CDR3 bases: TGTGCCAGCAGTCGCTCCGGGACAGGGGTAGCCTACACCTTC.